These T cell receptor beta chains were read from a single sample in a study of blood T cell repertoires in COVID-19. Measured with immunoSEQ multiplex PCR; TCRdb has only the in-frame clones, and not every one. The data contain approximately 68,000 clones, approximately 79% of them singletons. The sample consisted of peripheral blood. These receptors originate from a woman aged 45-65 years with acute or convalescent COVID-19. Both conserved end residues are part of each CDR3. The D gene is left open where the match is weak. Some rows have no size entry. The others give once, few or many, or a class for an expanded clone.

j_gene	len	d_gene	v_gene	abundance	CDR3nt	CDR3aa
TRBJ1-2	13	TRBD1	TRBV6-5	-	TGTGCCCTGAGTAGGGACAGGGATTATGGCTACACCTTC	CALSRDRDYGYTF
TRBJ2-7	14	TRBD2	TRBV3-1/TRBV3-2	-	TGTGCCAGCAGCCATGGCGGGGGCTCCTACGAGCAGTACTTC	CASSHGGGSYEQYF
TRBJ2-2	17	-	TRBV15	-	TGTGCCACCAGCAGAGGGCTAGGGGACTCCTTAACCGGGGAGCTGTTTTTT	CATSRGLGDSLTGELFF
TRBJ2-1	15	-	TRBV29-1	-	TGCAGCGTTAAGAAAGGACTTAACTCCTACAATGAGCAGTTCTTC	CSVKKGLNSYNEQFF
TRBJ1-1	14	-	TRBV5-1	-	TGCGCCAGCAGGTTGGCGGGGATGAACACTGAAGCTTTCTTT	CASRLAGMNTEAFF
TRBJ2-7	17	TRBD2	TRBV13	few	TGTGCCAGCAGCTCGGGACTAGCGGGAGCCTTCTCCTACGAGCAGTACTTC	CASSSGLAGAFSYEQYF
TRBJ2-7	19	TRBD2	TRBV28	-	TGTGCCAGCAGTTTGGGGACCGCCCCCGGGACTAGCGGGAGAGGCGAGCAGTACTTC	CASSLGTAPGTSGRGEQYF
TRBJ2-2	17	TRBD2	TRBV7-9	once	TGTGCCAGCAGCCACAGGACTAGCCGGGCGGGCACCGGGGAGCTGTTTTTT	CASSHRTSRAGTGELFF
TRBJ1-1	13	-	TRBV7-9	-	TGTGCCAGCAGCCACCTCGGGGACACTGAAGCTTTCTTT	CASSHLGDTEAFF
TRBJ2-2	15	TRBD2	TRBV14	-	TGTGCCAGCAGCCAAGTTACTAGCGTCACCGGGGAGCTGTTTTTT	CASSQVTSVTGELFF
TRBJ1-3	16	TRBD1	TRBV11-2	-	TGTGCCAGCAGCTTAGATCTCAGGGGGGACGTAAACACCATATATTTT	CASSLDLRGDVNTIYF